The 8 T cell receptor beta chains listed next were all sequenced from one sample in a study of Ad26.COV2.S vaccination and SARS-CoV-2 variants. The protocol was immunoSEQ multiplex PCR, while the TCRdb copy is restricted to in-frame clones and leaves out a portion. The repertoire includes around 340,000 clones, around 89% of them detected once, and roughly 5% sits in the top ten. The treatment: roughly 20 received Ad26.COV2.S at low or high dose, single or two shots; several received placebo; per-sample allocation not given. All samples were drawn on day 63, counting from the first vaccine or placebo injection. Specimen: peripheral blood, collected in a trial of Ad26.COV2.S vaccine versus placebo. The receptor set was obtained from a person between 18 and 59 years old who received the Ad26.COV2.S COVID-19 vaccine or a placebo.

The gene calls are TRBV7-2 and TRBJ1-5, with D possibly matching TRBD1 (5 bases). The CDR3 sequence is 19 residues long. Germline-derived CDR1 and CDR2 are SGHTA and FQGNSA. Trimming shortened V by 2 bases and J by 1 base, and 21 bases separated the two germline ends. The CDR3 region is CASSLLIGTGVLSNQPQHF. The CDR3 coding sequence is TGTGCCAGCAGCTTATTAATTGGTACGGGGGTTTTAAGCAATCAGCCCCAGCATTTT.

The genes are TRBV9 and TRBJ1-1, with TRBD1 as a possible D gene (6 bases). Trimming left V 3 bases short and J 1 base short, with 16 bases between. The CDR3 is 16 amino acids. Germline CDR1 reads SGDLS; CDR2 reads YYNGEE. The CDR3 loop is CASSGTWDISNTEAFF. The CDR3 DNA reads as TGTGCCAGCAGCGGGACCTGGGACATCTCGAACACTGAAGCTTTCTTT.

V is TRBV5-6 and J is TRBJ1-2; 8 bases are shared with TRBD1. The CDR3 consists of 14 residues. The V segment lost 4 bases and the J segment 5 bases; nucleotides outside the gene matches: 7. Germline V gene data show CDR1 as SGHDT and CDR2 as YYEEEE. CDR3 sequence (DNA): TGTGCCAGCAGCGGCAGGGGGCGTTTTTATGGCTACACCTTC. It translates to CASSGRGRFYGYTF.

The chain combines TRBV3-1 (or the pseudogene TRBV3-2) with TRBJ1-2, with TRBD1 matching 11 bases. The CDR3 covers 14 residues. Germline-derived CDR1 and CDR2 are LGHDT and YNNKEL (reference sequence). V trimming: 4 bases; J trimming: 9 bases; junction bases outside the gene matches: 7. The CDR3 coding sequence is TGTGCCAGCAGCCCGCGGACAGGGGGCTTTAGCTACACCTTC. Translating gives CASSPRTGGFSYTF.

The chain links TRBV5-5 to TRBJ2-4, with 9 bases aligning to TRBD2. The germline V gene has CDR1 SGHKS and CDR2 YYEKEE (reference sequence). The CDR3 contains 13 residues. The junction had 4 bases not matched to a gene; V was cut back by 4 bases and J by 8 bases. As DNA, the CDR3 is TGTGCCAGCAGCGTAGCGGGGGACTACATTCAGTACTTC. Amino acid sequence: CASSVAGDYIQYF. Together with reference TRBV5-5 and TRBJ2-4, the CDR3 gives the full variable domain: DAGVTQSPTHLIKTRGQQVTLRCSPISGHKSVSWYQQVLGQGPQFIFQYYEKEERGRGNFPDRFSARQFPNYSSELNVNALLLGDSALYLCASSVAGDYIQYFGAGTRLSVL.

There are a few counts of this clone. The rearrangement links TRBV2 to TRBJ2-5, with a possible D match to TRBD1 (5 bases). The germline V gene has CDR1 SNHLY and CDR2 FYNNEI. The V gene lost 2 bases and the J gene lost 1 base, with 23 bases spanning the gap. This CDR3 is 19 amino acids long. CDR3 amino acids: CASSENPPRQTATQETQYF. CDR3 nucleotide sequence: TGTGCCAGCAGTGAAAACCCCCCCAGACAGACAGCAACCCAAGAGACCCAGTACTTC.

V gene TRBV5-1 combines with J gene TRBJ1-1; maybe TRBD1 (6 bases). V was trimmed by 0 bases and J by 1 base, leaving 10 bases between them. This CDR3 has 15 amino acids. Germline V gives CDR1 SGHRS, CDR2 YFSETQ. CDR3 DNA: TGCGCCAGCAGCTTGGCGCCGGGACAGAACACTGAAGCTTTCTTT. Its protein is CASSLAPGQNTEAFF.

The DNA for the CDR3 is TGTGCCAGCTCACCACCCGTACAGTCCAATGAGCAGTTCTTC. Translation gives CASSPPVQSNEQFF. V is TRBV18 and J is TRBJ2-1; the D is unclear. V was clipped by 0 bases and J by 6 bases, with 9 bases between them. The CDR3 has 14 amino acids. CDR1 KGHSH and CDR2 LQKENI come from the germline V gene.